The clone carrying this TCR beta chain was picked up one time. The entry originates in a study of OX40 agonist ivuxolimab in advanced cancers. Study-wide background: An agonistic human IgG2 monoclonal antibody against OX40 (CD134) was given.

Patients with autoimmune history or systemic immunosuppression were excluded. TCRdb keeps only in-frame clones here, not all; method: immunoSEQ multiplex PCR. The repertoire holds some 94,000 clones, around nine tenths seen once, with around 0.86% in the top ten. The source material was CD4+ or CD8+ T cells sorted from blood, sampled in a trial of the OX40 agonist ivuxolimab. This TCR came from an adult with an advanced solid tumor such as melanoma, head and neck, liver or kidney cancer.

For the CDR3, the DNA is TGCAGCGGGGAGAAAAATGAAAAACTGTTTTTT. Amino acid sequence: CSGEKNEKLFF. The J gene is TRBJ1-4, the V gene TRBV29-1; no firm D call. The CDR3 has 11 residues. Trimming pared 7 bases from V and 5 bases from J, leaving 8 bases between. CDR1 is SQVTM, CDR2 ANQGSEA, per germline.